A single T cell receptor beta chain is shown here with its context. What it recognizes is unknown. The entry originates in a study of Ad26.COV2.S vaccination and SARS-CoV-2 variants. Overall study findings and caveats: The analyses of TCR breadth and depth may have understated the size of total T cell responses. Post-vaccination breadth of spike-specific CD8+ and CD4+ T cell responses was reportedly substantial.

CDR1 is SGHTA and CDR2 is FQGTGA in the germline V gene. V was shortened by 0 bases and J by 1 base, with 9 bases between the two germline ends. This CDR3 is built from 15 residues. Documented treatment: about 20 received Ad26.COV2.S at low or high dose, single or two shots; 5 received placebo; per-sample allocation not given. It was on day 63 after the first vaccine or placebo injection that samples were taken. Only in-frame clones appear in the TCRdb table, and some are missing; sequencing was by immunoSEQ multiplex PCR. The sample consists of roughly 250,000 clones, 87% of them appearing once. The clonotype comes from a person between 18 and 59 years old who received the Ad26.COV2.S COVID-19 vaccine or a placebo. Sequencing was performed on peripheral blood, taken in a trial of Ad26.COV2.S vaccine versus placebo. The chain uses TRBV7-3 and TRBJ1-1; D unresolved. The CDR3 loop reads CASSLTSGSNTEAFF. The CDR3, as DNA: TGTGCCAGCAGCTTAACCTCCGGCTCGAACACTGAAGCTTTCTTT.